The 21 T cell receptor beta chains below were found in one sample sequenced in a study of blood T cell repertoires in COVID-19. This table comes from immunoSEQ multiplex PCR, and its TCRdb copy is limited to in-frame clones, with some not included. The sample yields approximately 86,000 clones, roughly 87% seen once. Sequenced input: peripheral blood. The receptors derive from a man aged 45-65 years with acute or convalescent COVID-19.

The gene calls are TRBV6-5 and TRBJ1-6; TRBD1 aligns across 10 bases. This CDR3 region has 15 residues. Germline-derived CDR1 and CDR2 are MNHEY and SVGAGI. The J segment lost 6 bases and the V segment lost 6 bases, leaving 5 bases of the junction unmatched. The CDR3 DNA is TGTGCCAGCAGAAAAAGGACAGGGGGTAATTCACCCCTCCACTTT. Translated: CASRKRTGGNSPLHF.

This sequence joins TRBV7-3 and TRBJ2-1, with 9 bases that match TRBD1. The germline V gene encodes CDR1 SGHTA and CDR2 FQGTGA. This CDR3 has 16 amino acids. V was clipped by 0 bases and J by 7 bases; unmatched bases: 7. This CDR3 is CASSLTGTGGANEQFF. The CDR3 bases are TGTGCCAGCAGCTTAACGGGTACAGGGGGCGCGAATGAGCAGTTCTTC.

This sequence joins TRBV12-5 and TRBJ1-1; no clear D. V was cut by 1 base and J by 1 base, with 10 bases left in between. Germline V lookup: CDR1 LGHNT, CDR2 FRNRAP. The CDR3 consists of 15 residues. CDR3 DNA: TGTGCTAGTGGTTTGGGGCGGGAGGCGAACACTGAAGCTTTCTTT. Translated: CASGLGREANTEAFF.

The chain couples TRBV14 to TRBJ2-7; TRBD1 aligns across 8 bases. This CDR3 comprises 15 residues. V was clipped by 3 bases and J by 0 bases; unmatched bases: 4. In germline, CDR1 is SGHDN, CDR2 FVKESK. CDR3 in amino acids: CASSQTGVGSYEQYF. The CDR3 DNA is TGTGCCAGCAGCCAGACAGGGGTCGGCTCCTACGAGCAGTACTTC.

The V and J genes are TRBV9 and TRBJ1-2; TRBD1 matches at 8 bases. The V segment lost 4 bases and the J segment 8 bases; nucleotides outside the gene matches: 13. The CDR3 totals 15 residues. CDR1 is SGDLS and CDR2 is YYNGEE in the germline V gene. The CDR3 coding sequence is TGTGCCAGCAGCTACGAGACAGGGGAGGGAGTCGGCTACACCTTC. As protein: CASSYETGEGVGYTF.

This clone showed up just once. This sequence joins TRBV5-1 and TRBJ1-3; 9 bases align to TRBD1. Germline V CDR1 and CDR2: SGHRS, YFSETQ. V dropped 1 base and J dropped 1; count of bases not matched to a gene: 3. CDR3 length equals 16 residues. CDR3: CASSLSGQGSGNTIYF. CDR3 coding DNA: TGCGCCAGCAGCTTGTCGGGACAGGGATCTGGAAACACCATATATTTT.

V usage is TRBV30 and J usage is TRBJ2-7; D call uncertain. The CDR3 covers 11 residues. V dropped 4 bases and J dropped 5 bases, with 9 bases sitting between them. Germline loops: CDR1 GTSNPN, CDR2 SVGIG (reference sequence). The CDR3, as DNA: TGTGCCTGGAAGAATAAGCACGAGCAGTACTTC. Encoded protein: CAWKNKHEQYF.

J is TRBJ1-6 and V is TRBV9; a possible D gene is TRBD1 (5 bases). The CDR3 sequence is 13 residues long. Trimming shortened V by 0 bases and J by 7 bases, and 5 bases separated the two germline ends. Germline CDR1 and CDR2: SGDLS and YYNGEE. The DNA for the CDR3 is TGTGCCAGCAGCGTAGCAGGGAATTCACCCCTCCACTTT. Translated: CASSVAGNSPLHF. Drawing the rest from reference TRBV9 and TRBJ1-6, the complete variable domain is DSGVTQTPKHLITATGQRVTLRCSPRSGDLSVYWYQQSLDQGLQFLIQYYNGEERAKGNILERFSAQQFPDLHSELNLSSLELGDSALYFCASSVAGNSPLHFGNGTRLTVT.

This clone has just one count. The V and J genes are TRBV2 and TRBJ1-2, with TRBD1 matching 7 bases. The V gene's germline CDR1 is SNHLY and CDR2 FYNNEI. V lost 8 bases, J lost 1 base, and 4 bases stayed unmatched. The CDR3 covers 13 residues. The CDR3 DNA reads TGTGCCAGCGTTAACAGGGGTAACTATGGCTACACCTTC. Its translation: CASVNRGNYGYTF. The variable domain in full, with the rest retrieved from reference TRBV2 and TRBJ1-2, is EPEVTQTPSHQVTQMGQEVILRCVPISNHLYFYWYRQILGQKVEFLVSFYNNEISEKSEIFDDQFSVERPDGSNFTLKIRSTKLEDSAMYFCASVNRGNYGYTFGSGTRLTVV.

V usage is TRBV6-5 and J usage is TRBJ2-1; 10 bases map to TRBD2. The CDR3 runs 13 residues. V lost 9 bases, J lost 8 bases, and 7 bases stayed unmatched. Germline-derived CDR1 and CDR2 are MNHEY and SVGAGI. CDR3 DNA: TGTGCCAGTAGAGCGGGGGGGCCCCATGAGCAGTTCTTC. Translation: CASRAGGPHEQFF.

The V gene is TRBV6-6, the J gene TRBJ2-5, with D tentatively TRBD2 (5 bases). Looked up from germline, CDR1 is MNHNY and CDR2 is SVGAGI (reference sequence). The CDR3 loop spans 14 amino acids. Trimming removed 2 bases at V and 1 base at J, with 8 bases between. The CDR3 reads CASSYPGVQETQYF. The CDR3 DNA reads TGTGCCAGCAGTTACCCCGGGGTCCAAGAGACCCAGTACTTC.

V is TRBV28 and J is TRBJ1-5; no firm D call. Germline values: CDR1 MDHEN, CDR2 SYDVKM. The V end was cut by 6 bases, the J end by 7 bases, with 13 bases between. The CDR3 length is 13 residues. The CDR3 spells CASRLIGGQPQHF. The CDR3 region has the DNA TGTGCCAGCAGACTAATAGGAGGACAGCCCCAGCATTTT.

The V and J genes are TRBV3-1 (or the pseudogene TRBV3-2) and TRBJ2-1; D possibly corresponds to TRBD1 (6 bases). Germline CDR1 and CDR2: LGHDT and YNNKEL (reference sequence). This CDR3 has 12 amino acids. The ends were cut back, 4 bases at V and 10 bases at J, with 11 bases in the middle. DNA for the CDR3: TGTGCCAGCAGCCCCCAGGGGTACGAGCAGTTCTTC. It specifies CASSPQGYEQFF.

The V gene is TRBV19, the J gene TRBJ1-2, with a possible D match to TRBD1 (5 bases). Trimming shortened V by 3 bases and J by 2 bases, and 19 bases separated the two germline ends. Germline CDR1 and CDR2: LNHDA and SQIVND (reference sequence). This CDR3 region has 17 residues. The CDR3 DNA sequence: TGTGCCAGTAGTATGATGGGTGACAGCCAAAAAAACTATGGCTACACCTTC. Residues: CASSMMGDSQKNYGYTF.

The rearrangement uses TRBV27 and TRBJ1-6; 8 nucleotides line up with TRBD1. CDR3 length: 14 residues. The V gene end was trimmed by 7 bases and the J gene end by 9 bases; junction bases not matched to a gene: 8. Germline V lookup: CDR1 MNHEY, CDR2 SMNVEV (reference sequence). For the CDR3, the DNA is TGTGCCAGCACCATAGGACAGGGAGGTTCACCCCTCCACTTT. Translated, it gives CASTIGQGGSPLHF.

This chain uses TRBV30 with TRBJ2-2; D possibly corresponds to TRBD2 (5 bases). Germline V gene lookup returns CDR1 GTSNPN and CDR2 SVGIG (reference sequence). The length of the CDR3 is 14 residues. V dropped 7 bases and J dropped 7 bases, with 19 bases sitting between them. CDR3 loop: CALTLVAGGGELFF. The CDR3 region has the DNA TGTGCCTTGACCTTGGTGGCAGGAGGCGGGGAGCTGTTTTTT.

The V and J genes are TRBV23-1 and TRBJ2-7, with D perhaps matching TRBD2 (5 bases). TRBV23-1 is noted as an ORF with a role that remains uncertain. Trimming removed 8 bases at V and 12 bases at J, with 29 bases between. There are 15 residues in the CDR3. This chain's CDR3 is CASAPGKPYSKCAYV. For the CDR3, the DNA is TGCGCCAGCGCCCCCGGGAAACCGTACTCAAAGTGCGCGTACGTC.

The rearrangement joins TRBV5-1 to TRBJ2-3; 11 bases are a match to TRBD2. Germline lookup yields CDR1 SGHRS and CDR2 YFSETQ. V gave up 2 bases and J gave up 2 bases; unmatched junction bases: 1. This CDR3 spans 15 amino acids. CDR3 DNA sequence: TGCGCCAGCAGCTTACTAGCGGGGGACACAGATACGCAGTATTTT. Residues: CASSLLAGDTDTQYF.

The J gene is TRBJ1-1, the V gene TRBV6-5; TRBD1 matches 9 bases. V lost 8 bases and J lost 11; bases outside the gene matches: 18. CDR3 length equals 15 residues. Looked up from germline, CDR1 is MNHEY and CDR2 is SVGAGI. The CDR3 nucleotides read TGTGCCAGCTCCCTCTGGGGGACAGGGCAGATAGGTGCTTTCTTT. Protein sequence: CASSLWGTGQIGAFF.

This chain uses TRBV3-1 (or the pseudogene TRBV3-2) with TRBJ1-6; 8 bases match TRBD1. The CDR3 runs 15 residues. CDR1 LGHDT and CDR2 YNNKEL come from the germline V gene (reference sequence). Trimming took 4 bases from V and 6 from J; bases not matched to a gene: 5. The CDR3: CASSREGQGNSPLHF. The CDR3 DNA reads TGTGCCAGCAGCCGCGAAGGACAGGGTAATTCACCCCTCCACTTT.

The chain couples TRBV7-3 to TRBJ2-1, with 7 nucleotides matching TRBD2. Germline V CDR1 and CDR2: SGHTA, FQGTGA. CDR3 length: 16 amino acids. The V segment lost 5 bases and the J segment 2 bases; nucleotides outside the gene matches: 9. This CDR3 is CASSPRRGVTYNEQFF. The CDR3 DNA sequence: TGTGCCAGCAGCCCGCGACGGGGGGTGACCTACAATGAGCAGTTCTTC. Based on the CDR3 plus reference TRBV7-3 and TRBJ2-1, the full variable domain is GAGVSQTPSNKVTEKGKYVELRCDPISGHTALYWYRQSLGQGPEFLIYFQGTGAADDSGLPNDRFFAVRPEGSVSTLKIQRTERGDSAVYLCASSPRRGVTYNEQFFGPGTRLTVL.